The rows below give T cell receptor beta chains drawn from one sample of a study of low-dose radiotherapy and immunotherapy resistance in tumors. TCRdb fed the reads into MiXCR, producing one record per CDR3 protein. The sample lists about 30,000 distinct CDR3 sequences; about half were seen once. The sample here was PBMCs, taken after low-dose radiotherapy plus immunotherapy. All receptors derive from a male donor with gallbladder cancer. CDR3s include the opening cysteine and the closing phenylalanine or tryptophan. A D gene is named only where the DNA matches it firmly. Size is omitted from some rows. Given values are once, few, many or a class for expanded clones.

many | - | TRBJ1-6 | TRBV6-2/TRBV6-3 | TGTGCCAGCAGTGAGGATCAGCTCGCCTCACCCCTCCACTTT | CASSEDQLASPLHF
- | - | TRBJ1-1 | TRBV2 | TGTGCCAGCAGTGACGCCCTTGGTGGCACTGAAGCTTTCTTT | CASSDALGGTEAFF
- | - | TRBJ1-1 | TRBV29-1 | TGCAGCGTTGTCAGGACAGAAGCTTTCTTT | CSVVRTEAFF
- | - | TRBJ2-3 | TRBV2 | TGTGCCAGCCGGTGGGGGCACACAGATACGCAGTATTTT | CASRWGHTDTQYF
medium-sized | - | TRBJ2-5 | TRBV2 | TGTGCCAGCAACTTGGACGGTGGGGAGACCCAGTACTTC | CASNLDGGETQYF
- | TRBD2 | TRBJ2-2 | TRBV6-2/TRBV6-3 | TGTGCCACCCAAGACGGGGGGGCGATAACCGGGGAGCTGTTTTTT | CATQDGGAITGELFF
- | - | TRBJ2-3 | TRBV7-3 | TGTGCCAGCAGCGCCACTCTTAGCACAGATACGCAGTATTTT | CASSATLSTDTQYF
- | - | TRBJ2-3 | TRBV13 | TGTGCCAGCAGCTTAGGGTCAGGGAAAGATACGCAGTATTTT | CASSLGSGKDTQYF
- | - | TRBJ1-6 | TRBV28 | TGTGCCAGCAGTTTTAGGGGCTCACCCCTCCACTTT | CASSFRGSPLHF
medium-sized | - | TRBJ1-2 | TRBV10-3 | TGTGCCATCAGCACCAGGGGAAGTTTGCTGTGGGGCGGCTACACCTTC | CAISTRGSLLWGGYTF
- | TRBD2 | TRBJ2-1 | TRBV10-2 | TGCGCCAGCAAATTTACAGCGGGGGTACAGAACAATGAGCAGTTCTTC | CASKFTAGVQNNEQFF
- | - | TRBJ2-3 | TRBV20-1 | TGCAGTGCTAGATTTCCCGCGTTGTGGGCAGATACGCAGTATTTT | CSARFPALWADTQYF
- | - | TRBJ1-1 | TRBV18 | TGTGCCAGCTCACCGGGGGCGCGTAACACTGAAGCTTTCTTT | CASSPGARNTEAFF
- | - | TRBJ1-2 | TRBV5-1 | TGCGCCAGCAGCTTGGGTGGAAACCGTCTTAACTATGGCTACACCTTC | CASSLGGNRLNYGYTF
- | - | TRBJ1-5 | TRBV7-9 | TGTGCCAGCAGCTTAGCGGGAGGGGTTCAGCCCCAGCATTTT | CASSLAGGVQPQHF
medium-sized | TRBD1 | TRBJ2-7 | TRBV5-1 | TGCGCCAGCAGCTTATCCGGGACAGGGGACCACGAGCAGTACTTC | CASSLSGTGDHEQYF
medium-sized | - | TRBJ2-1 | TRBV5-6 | TGTGCCAGCAGCTTGGGGCAGCTTCACAATGAGCAGTTCTTC | CASSLGQLHNEQFF
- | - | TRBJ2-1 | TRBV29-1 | TGCAGCGCCCAGGGTGTGGGGGGTGAGCAGTTCTTC | CSAQGVGGEQFF
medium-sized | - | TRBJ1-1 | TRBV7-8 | TGTGCCAGCAGCACCCACAGGGCCGCTGAAGCTTTCTTT | CASSTHRAAEAFF
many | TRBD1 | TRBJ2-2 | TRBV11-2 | TGTGCCAGCAGCTTAAGCCGACAGGGGACCGGGGAGCTGTTTTTT | CASSLSRQGTGELFF
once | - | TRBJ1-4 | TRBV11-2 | TGTGCCAGCAGCTTAGGGGCTGATGTAGGTGAAAAACTGTTTTTT | CASSLGADVGEKLFF
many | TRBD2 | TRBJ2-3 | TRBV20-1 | TGCAGTGCCATAAGCGGGGGGTCATTCTCCACAGATACGCAGTATTTT | CSAISGGSFSTDTQYF
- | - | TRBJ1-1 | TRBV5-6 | TGTGCCAGCAGCTTCGGCAGAACTGAAGCTTTCTTT | CASSFGRTEAFF
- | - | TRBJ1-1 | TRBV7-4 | TGTGCCAGCAGCACCCGTACTTTGGGTTGCGTAAACACTGAAGCTTTCTTT | CASSTRTLGCVNTEAFF
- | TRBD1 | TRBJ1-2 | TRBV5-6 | TGTGCCAGCAGCTACCGGGACAGTGGACCAAACGGCGGCTACACCTTC | CASSYRDSGPNGGYTF
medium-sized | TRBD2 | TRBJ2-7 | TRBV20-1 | TGCAGTGCTAGTAAGACTAGCGGGAGTGGGGAGCAGTACTTC | CSASKTSGSGEQYF
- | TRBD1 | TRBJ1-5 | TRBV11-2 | TGTGCCAGCAGCTTCGGGACAGGGGACAATCAGCCCCAGCATTTT | CASSFGTGDNQPQHF
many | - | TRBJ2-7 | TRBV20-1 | TGCAGTGCTAGAGTGTCAGAAAACTACGAGCAGTACTTC | CSARVSENYEQYF
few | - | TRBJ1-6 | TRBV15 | TGTGCCACCAGCAGCACCACGAATTCACCCCTCCACTTT | CATSSTTNSPLHF
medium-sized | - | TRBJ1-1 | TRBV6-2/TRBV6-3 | TGTGCCAGCAGTCGGGGAGGGGTCACTGAAGCTTTCTTT | CASSRGGVTEAFF
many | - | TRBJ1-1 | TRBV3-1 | TGTGCCAGCAGCCAGACCGGCAGGGGCACTGAAGCTTTCTTT | CASSQTGRGTEAFF
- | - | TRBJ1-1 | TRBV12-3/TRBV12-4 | TGTGCCAGCAACCGGGGCGAGAATGAAGCTTTCTTT | CASNRGENEAFF
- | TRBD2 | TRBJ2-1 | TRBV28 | TGTGCCAGCAGTTTTAGTCTAGCGGACCCTTACAATGAGCAGTTCTTC | CASSFSLADPYNEQFF
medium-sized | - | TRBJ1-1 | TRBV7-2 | TGTGCCAGCACCAAAACCCCGGGGGGAAGCACTGAAGCTTTCTTT | CASTKTPGGSTEAFF
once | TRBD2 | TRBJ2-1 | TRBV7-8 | TGTGCCAGCAGCGGGCTGGGACTAGCCTACGAGCAGTTCTTC | CASSGLGLAYEQFF
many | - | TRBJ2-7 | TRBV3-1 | TGTGCCAGCAGCCAAGTTCGGGAGCCATACGAGCAGTACTTC | CASSQVREPYEQYF
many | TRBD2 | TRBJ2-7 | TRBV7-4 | TGTGCCAGCAGCCTCGGGGGGAGGCAGTACTTC | CASSLGGRQYF
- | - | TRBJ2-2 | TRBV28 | TGTGCCAGCATCTGGGCGAACACCGGGGAGCTGTTTTTT | CASIWANTGELFF
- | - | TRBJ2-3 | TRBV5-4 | TGTGCCAGCAGCTTCCGGGATACGCAGTATTTT | CASSFRDTQYF
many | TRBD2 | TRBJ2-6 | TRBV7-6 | TGTGCCAGCAGCGTAAGGACGGGGGGCTCTGGGGCCAACGTCCTGACTTTC | CASSVRTGGSGANVLTF
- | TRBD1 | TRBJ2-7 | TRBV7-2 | TGTGCCAGCAGCCTAGGGACAGGGGGATCCTACGAGCAGTACTTC | CASSLGTGGSYEQYF
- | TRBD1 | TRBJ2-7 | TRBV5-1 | TGCGCCAGCAGGGAGGGGACAGGCCCCGAGCAGTACTTC | CASREGTGPEQYF